The text below deals with one T cell receptor (beta chain). This entry comes from a study of blood T cell repertoires in COVID-19. On the study more broadly: Researchers got acute and convalescent COVID-19 samples from the United States, Italy and Spain.

Patients of the Seattle cohort, enrolled during active infection, were followed longitudinally. As originally analysed: Amplification with reference gene primers provided the estimates of nucleated cell counts. The data were produced by immunoSEQ multiplex PCR, yet TCRdb's version contains in-frame clones alone and is incomplete. V and J calls and clone size are as listed in that table; D and trimming were resolved from the DNA. This sample has about 390,000 clones, with around 87% found just once. The sample taken for sequencing was peripheral blood. This receptor was identified in a woman in her sixties with COVID-19, enrolled during active disease.

CDR3 nucleotides: TGTGCCAGCAGCAACAGGGCTTCAGATACGCAGTATTTT. Protein product: CASSNRASDTQYF. The chain joins TRBV27 to TRBJ2-3; D may be TRBD1 (6 bases). The V end lost 6 bases, the J end lost 4 bases, and 11 bases lay between the germline ends. This CDR3 spans 13 amino acids. CDR1 is MNHEY, CDR2 SMNVEV, per germline (reference sequence).